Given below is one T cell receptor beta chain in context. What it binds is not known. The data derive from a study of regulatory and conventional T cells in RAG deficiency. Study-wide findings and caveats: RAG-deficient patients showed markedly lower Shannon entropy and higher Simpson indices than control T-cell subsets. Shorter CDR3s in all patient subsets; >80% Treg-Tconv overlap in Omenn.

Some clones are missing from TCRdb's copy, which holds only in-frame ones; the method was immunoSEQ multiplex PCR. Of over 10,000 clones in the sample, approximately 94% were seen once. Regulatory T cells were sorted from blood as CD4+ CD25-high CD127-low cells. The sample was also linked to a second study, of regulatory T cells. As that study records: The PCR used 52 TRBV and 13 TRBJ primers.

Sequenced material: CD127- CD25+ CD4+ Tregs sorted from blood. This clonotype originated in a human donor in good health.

The CDR3 DNA reads as TGTGCCAGCAGTTACCCGGGACAGGGGATCCCAACTGAAGCTTTCTTT. It specifies CASSYPGQGIPTEAFF. The rearrangement links TRBV6-5 to TRBJ1-1; 10 bases align to TRBD1. Unmatched junction bases numbered 8, after V lost 2 bases and J lost 5 bases. CDR3 length equals 16 residues. Germline V gene sequence: CDR1 MNHEY, CDR2 SVGAGI.